The rows below give T cell receptor beta chains drawn from one sample of a study of T cell changes during pregnancy in multiple sclerosis. TCRdb's table, derived via immunoSEQ multiplex PCR, lists solely in-frame clones and lacks some. Of around 50,000 clones listed, 92% are singletons. The material sequenced was CD4+ T cells from peripheral blood mononuclear cells, taken in the third trimester of pregnancy. The receptors were sampled from a female donor with multiple sclerosis, enrolled in a pregnancy study. Both conserved end residues are part of each CDR3. The order of the fields is CDR3 DNA, CDR3 protein, V gene, clone size, J gene, D gene. A D gene is named only where the DNA matches it firmly. Where a row states a size, it is once, few, many or the class of an expanded clone; other rows omit it.

CDR3nt: TGTGCCACCGCCGACATCGGACAGTTTAGCAATCAGCCCCAGCATTTT; CDR3aa: CATADIGQFSNQPQHF; v_gene: TRBV15; abundance: .; j_gene: TRBJ1-5; d_gene: .
CDR3nt: TGTGCCAGTGGTCCGGGACTAGCGGGCTACGAGCAGTACTTC; CDR3aa: CASGPGLAGYEQYF; v_gene: TRBV19; abundance: .; j_gene: TRBJ2-7; d_gene: TRBD2
CDR3nt: TGTGCCACCAGCAGAGGTGGCGGGAACTACGAGCAGTACTTC; CDR3aa: CATSRGGGNYEQYF; v_gene: TRBV15; abundance: .; j_gene: TRBJ2-7; d_gene: .
CDR3nt: TGTGCCAGCAGTTACGGGACTTCCAACAATGAGCAGTTCTTC; CDR3aa: CASSYGTSNNEQFF; v_gene: TRBV6-6; abundance: .; j_gene: TRBJ2-1; d_gene: .
CDR3nt: TGTGCCAGTAGTATATCCGGGGGGAACACTGAAGCTTTCTTT; CDR3aa: CASSISGGNTEAFF; v_gene: TRBV19; abundance: .; j_gene: TRBJ1-1; d_gene: .
CDR3nt: TGCGCCAGCAGCTCATGGACTAGCGGGAGAGGAAGAAACATTCAGTACTTC; CDR3aa: CASSSWTSGRGRNIQYF; v_gene: TRBV5-1; abundance: .; j_gene: TRBJ2-4; d_gene: TRBD2
CDR3nt: TGTGCCAGCAGTTACTCGATAATAGGGACTTACAATGAGCAGTTCTTC; CDR3aa: CASSYSIIGTYNEQFF; v_gene: TRBV6-5; abundance: once; j_gene: TRBJ2-1; d_gene: .
CDR3nt: TGTGCCAGCAGTACCGAGGAGGGCAAGGGCTACACCTTC; CDR3aa: CASSTEEGKGYTF; v_gene: TRBV6-6; abundance: .; j_gene: TRBJ1-2; d_gene: .
CDR3nt: TGTGCCAGCAGCCCCGGGACAGGTAGGACTGAAGCTTTCTTT; CDR3aa: CASSPGTGRTEAFF; v_gene: TRBV5-4; abundance: few; j_gene: TRBJ1-1; d_gene: TRBD1
CDR3nt: TGTGCCAGCAGCATACAGGGGTTGGGCGAGCAGTACTTC; CDR3aa: CASSIQGLGEQYF; v_gene: TRBV6-1; abundance: .; j_gene: TRBJ2-7; d_gene: TRBD1
CDR3nt: TGTGCCAGCAGTGAGTTGGGGGGGACTCTAACTGAGACCCAGTACTTC; CDR3aa: CASSELGGTLTETQYF; v_gene: TRBV6-1; abundance: .; j_gene: TRBJ2-5; d_gene: TRBD2
CDR3nt: TGTGCCAGCAGGGAACTAGCGGGAGGGCCGATTGGCGAGTTCTTC; CDR3aa: CASRELAGGPIGEFF; v_gene: TRBV27; abundance: .; j_gene: TRBJ2-1; d_gene: TRBD2
CDR3nt: TGTGCCAGTAGTGGACAGGCGGGCAATCAGCCCCAGCATTTT; CDR3aa: CASSGQAGNQPQHF; v_gene: TRBV19; abundance: .; j_gene: TRBJ1-5; d_gene: TRBD1
CDR3nt: TGTGCCAGTAGTATTTTAGGGACAGCCAACACCGGGGAGCTGTTTTTT; CDR3aa: CASSILGTANTGELFF; v_gene: TRBV19; abundance: .; j_gene: TRBJ2-2; d_gene: TRBD1
CDR3nt: TGTGCCAGCAGCCCATCACTGGGCAGGGGGACAGATACGCAGTATTTT; CDR3aa: CASSPSLGRGTDTQYF; v_gene: TRBV7-8; abundance: once; j_gene: TRBJ2-3; d_gene: TRBD1
CDR3nt: TGTGCCAGCAGTGCGTACAGGGGAGGCTATGGCTACACCTTC; CDR3aa: CASSAYRGGYGYTF; v_gene: TRBV25-1; abundance: .; j_gene: TRBJ1-2; d_gene: TRBD1
CDR3nt: TGTGCCAGCAGCTTAAGCAGGGGGCACTACAATGAGCAGTTCTTC; CDR3aa: CASSLSRGHYNEQFF; v_gene: TRBV7-2; abundance: .; j_gene: TRBJ2-1; d_gene: TRBD1
CDR3nt: TGTGCCAGCAGCCAAGAGAGGAAGGTCTCCTACGAGCAGTACTTC; CDR3aa: CASSQERKVSYEQYF; v_gene: TRBV4-2; abundance: .; j_gene: TRBJ2-7; d_gene: .
CDR3nt: TGTGCCAGCAGCCCGGGACTCTCTGGAAACACCATATATTTT; CDR3aa: CASSPGLSGNTIYF; v_gene: TRBV7-2; abundance: .; j_gene: TRBJ1-3; d_gene: .
CDR3nt: TGTGCCAGCAGCTTACGGGAGGGGGCGAGAGCCGGCAAAAACATTCAGTACTTC; CDR3aa: CASSLREGARAGKNIQYF; v_gene: TRBV7-8; abundance: .; j_gene: TRBJ2-4; d_gene: .
CDR3nt: TGTGCCAGCAGTTTATTGGGTCTAGCGGGAGGTAACACCGGGGAGCTGTTTTTT; CDR3aa: CASSLLGLAGGNTGELFF; v_gene: TRBV27; abundance: .; j_gene: TRBJ2-2; d_gene: TRBD2
CDR3nt: TGTGCTAGCAGCAAATCGATCTGCAGGGGCCGGGGGCCCCAGCATTTT; CDR3aa: CASSKSICRGRGPQHF; v_gene: TRBV7-7; abundance: .; j_gene: TRBJ1-5; d_gene: .
CDR3nt: TGTGCCAGCAGCGCGACCAGACAGGGTAACACTGAAGCTTTCTTT; CDR3aa: CASSATRQGNTEAFF; v_gene: TRBV5-4; abundance: .; j_gene: TRBJ1-1; d_gene: TRBD1
CDR3nt: TGTGCCAGCAGCCGGACTAGCGGGAGTAGAAATGAGCAGTTCTTC; CDR3aa: CASSRTSGSRNEQFF; v_gene: TRBV7-2; abundance: .; j_gene: TRBJ2-1; d_gene: TRBD2
CDR3nt: TGTGCCAGCAGTCAAGAGCGGGGGCGCCCCTCCGGGGAGCAGTTCTTC; CDR3aa: CASSQERGRPSGEQFF; v_gene: TRBV2; abundance: .; j_gene: TRBJ2-1; d_gene: TRBD2
CDR3nt: TGTGCCAGCAGCCCCCGAGAAGGGGAACGCTACGAGCAGTACTTC; CDR3aa: CASSPREGERYEQYF; v_gene: TRBV5-4; abundance: .; j_gene: TRBJ2-7; d_gene: .
CDR3nt: TGTGCCAGCAGTTTAACAGGGAGGGAGAAGACTTTCTTT; CDR3aa: CASSLTGREKTFF; v_gene: TRBV28; abundance: once; j_gene: TRBJ1-1; d_gene: .
CDR3nt: TGTGCCAGCAGCCTGGAGCGTAACTCTGGGGCCAACGTCCTGACTTTC; CDR3aa: CASSLERNSGANVLTF; v_gene: TRBV5-8; abundance: .; j_gene: TRBJ2-6; d_gene: .
CDR3nt: TGTGCCAGCATAGAGGACAGCTTAATAAAGGGGGTGTTTTTT; CDR3aa: CASIEDSLIKGVFF; v_gene: TRBV6-1; abundance: .; j_gene: TRBJ1-4; d_gene: .
CDR3nt: TGTGCCAGCAGCCGGACTGGCGCCTCCTACGAGCAGTACTTC; CDR3aa: CASSRTGASYEQYF; v_gene: TRBV5-4; abundance: .; j_gene: TRBJ2-7; d_gene: .
CDR3nt: TGTGCCAGCAGTCACCCGGGGGGGAATGAGCAGTTCTTC; CDR3aa: CASSHPGGNEQFF; v_gene: TRBV6-6; abundance: .; j_gene: TRBJ2-1; d_gene: TRBD2
CDR3nt: TGTGCCAGTAGTGAACCGGGACACCAAGCTTTCTTT; CDR3aa: CASSEPGHQAFF; v_gene: TRBV19; abundance: .; j_gene: TRBJ1-1; d_gene: .
CDR3nt: TGTGCCAGTAGTATACTCGGGACAGGGATGTACGAGCAGTACTTC; CDR3aa: CASSILGTGMYEQYF; v_gene: TRBV19; abundance: .; j_gene: TRBJ2-7; d_gene: TRBD1
CDR3nt: TGTGCCAGCAAAGGGGGAGATGTGTACAATGAGCAGTTCTTC; CDR3aa: CASKGGDVYNEQFF; v_gene: TRBV28; abundance: .; j_gene: TRBJ2-1; d_gene: .
CDR3nt: TGTGCCAGCAGTGAATTTTTCGGTGGCTACACCTTC; CDR3aa: CASSEFFGGYTF; v_gene: TRBV6-1; abundance: .; j_gene: TRBJ1-2; d_gene: .
CDR3nt: TGTGCCAGCAGCGCGACTAGCGGACTCACAGATACGCAGTATTTT; CDR3aa: CASSATSGLTDTQYF; v_gene: TRBV14; abundance: .; j_gene: TRBJ2-3; d_gene: TRBD2
CDR3nt: TGTGCCAGCAGCCCGGAGGTCAGCCCAACCGGGGAACTGTTTTTT; CDR3aa: CASSPEVSPTGELFF; v_gene: TRBV5-5; abundance: once; j_gene: TRBJ2-2; d_gene: .
CDR3nt: TGTGCCAGCTCACCAACCGGGAAACCTAACTATGGCTACACCTTC; CDR3aa: CASSPTGKPNYGYTF; v_gene: TRBV18; abundance: .; j_gene: TRBJ1-2; d_gene: .